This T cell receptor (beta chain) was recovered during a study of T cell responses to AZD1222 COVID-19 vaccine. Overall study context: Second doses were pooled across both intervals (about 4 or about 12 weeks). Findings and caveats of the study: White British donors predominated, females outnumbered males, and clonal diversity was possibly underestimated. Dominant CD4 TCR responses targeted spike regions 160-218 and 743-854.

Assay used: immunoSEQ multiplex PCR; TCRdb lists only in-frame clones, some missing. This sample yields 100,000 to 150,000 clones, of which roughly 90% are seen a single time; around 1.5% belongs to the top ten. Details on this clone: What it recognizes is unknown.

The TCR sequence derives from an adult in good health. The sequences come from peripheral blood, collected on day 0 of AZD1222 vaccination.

The CDR3 sequence is CASSLGQYGDTQYF. DNA of the CDR3: TGCGCCAGCAGCTTGGGGCAGTACGGAGATACGCAGTATTTT. The rearrangement uses TRBV5-1 and TRBJ2-3; D is unclear. CDR1 is SGHRS, CDR2 YFSETQ, per germline. The CDR3 has 14 residues. Trimming removed 0 bases at V and 5 bases at J, with 10 bases between.